The source of this TCR beta chain is a study of cytomegalovirus exposure and HLA in healthy donors (TCRdb year 2017). For the wider study: An earlier analysis of roughly 500 of the donors reported about 250 Gb of sequence data and around 120 million unique TCR beta sequences from some 180 million T cells. Approximately 300 gigabases of sequencing data and 70 million to 95 million unique TCR sequences made up an early release that covered some 640 HLA-typed donors. The genetic ancestry cluster associated with self-reported Caucasian donors included about four fifths of the approximately 410 genotyped donors. The aim of the study was to test whether cataloging public T cell receptors could identify signatures of past pathogen exposure. The T cell repertoires of 666 subjects were profiled by immunosequencing and related to cytomegalovirus serostatus. In addition to the first cohort of 650 to 750 subjects, a separate validation cohort of 100 to 150 different subjects was used. The study combined high-throughput TCR immunosequencing, statistical association of individual TCRs with disease status, and machine learning to predict cytomegalovirus infection status. A later analysis re-analyzed previously published TCR beta repertoires from hundreds of donors and added high-resolution HLA genotyping to study TCR occurrence patterns. Rather than using new phenotypic data, the later analysis identified candidate immune exposures from TCR beta sequences and from how often those sequences occurred across donors. An earlier analysis of 587 of the donors used high-throughput TCR beta sequencing to judge whether each TCR beta V gene segment behaved as functional or pseudogenic. Donor age, sex, ethnicity and CMV serostatus were compiled together with the repertoire data. A later genetic analysis took genome-wide SNP genotypes for about 55% of the 666 donors and used that subset as a discovery cohort. Every discovery cohort repertoire had been produced on one sequencing platform. HLA typing covered class I and class II loci at four-digit resolution. The number of donors typed differed by locus, with about 629-640 for A, B, C, DRB1 and DQB1, around 520 for DQA1, under 610 for DPA1, and about 450 for DPB1. Because of strong linkage in the cohort, roughly five DR-DQ haplotypes were treated as single units for association and clustering. Among some 400 genotyped donors of the cohort, an average of around 250,000 unique TCR beta nucleotide sequences was sequenced per donor, of which about 19% were non-productive. General conclusions and limits of the study: Because some donors lacked HLA typing at each locus, the association tests relied only on the typed subset. Most CMV-associated TCR beta chains appeared to be HLA-restricted in a later analysis, and the HLA associations seemed to be driven largely by CMV exposure. In vitro tests confirmed that a few of the cytomegalovirus-associated TCR beta chains recognize cytomegalovirus antigens. The authors suggested that the approach could potentially be generalized to other disease states and immunological phenotypes. Cytomegalovirus status was reported to be diagnosed by the classifier with high specificity and sensitivity in both the original and validation cohorts. Most TCR sequences were seen in very few donors, while some public TCRs were found in many individuals. A later analysis found that TCR association rates varied across HLA loci, with DRB1 alleles showing the most associated TCRs and HLA-C alleles the fewest. In an earlier analysis of around 600 of the donors, most TCR beta V segments appeared in productive rearrangements about 87% or about 30% of the time, broadly matching IMGT annotations. A later genetic analysis associated a missense DCLRE1C variant with V-gene and J-gene trimming of TCR beta chains, and an independent cohort replicated the association. Specific HLA alleles were associated with over 15,000 TCR beta sequences at a false discovery rate of 0.05 in a later analysis. Compared with the approximately 670-donor mean, donors in an Asian-associated ancestry cluster had fewer N-insertions in productive TCRs, according to a later genetic analysis. In a later analysis, HLA-associated TCR beta chains showed more clonal expansion and lower generation probabilities than non-associated chains that were equally common. Presence/absence analyses assumed roughly uniform sequencing depth across donors, an assumption that may not hold. A total of fewer than 200 TCR beta chains were listed by the study as associated with cytomegalovirus. Strong co-occurrence of HLA alleles, especially DR and DQ, made assigning TCR associations to individual alleles difficult. A cluster of highly shared sequence variants was judged likely to be a technical artifact of the sequencing pipeline. Correlated functional status among segregating V segments might be attributable to linkage disequilibrium, but an unknown experimental factor could not be ruled out. A further reported finding was that TCR beta sequences accurately predicted the HLA-A and HLA-B alleles for most subjects in the first cohort. Immune exposure information for the cohort was limited to CMV serostatus. According to a later analysis, parvovirus B19, influenza, CMV and Epstein-Barr virus appeared linked to several top co-occurrence clusters. Some IMGT-functional V segments, including TRBV6-2 and TRBV6-3, could not be distinguished by the 87-base-pair reads and were therefore excluded. Because counts were too low, roughly 17 rarely observed V segments, including chromosome 9 orphons, were left out of the earlier analysis of about 500 of the donors. This cohort had only TCR beta chains sequenced, and the lack of alpha or paired-chain data limited which features could be detected.

Receptor amplification or capture employed the immunoSEQ multiplex PCR assay. For the multiplex PCR, a mixture combining 60 forward primers for TCR Vbeta segments and 13 reverse primers for TCR Jbeta segments was used. Amplification of the CDR3 region of rearranged TCR beta genes was performed with a multiplex PCR assay on genomic DNA. Amplified TCR beta libraries were sequenced as 87-base-pair reads on the Illumina HiSeq System. In the source study's methods: Across the 500 to 700 repertoires, a later analysis counted tens of millions of unique TCR beta chains, 8.5 million to 12 million of which were shared by at least two donors. To remove PCR and sequencing errors, raw reads were error-corrected and collapsed into unique sequences using a nearest-neighbor algorithm that merged closely related sequences. Alignment of CDR3 sequences to IMGT reference sequences was used to assign V, D and J gene segments. Each retained sequence needed at least a six-nucleotide match to both a V gene segment and a J gene segment. Rearrangements were called productive when the CDR3 lacked stop codons and stayed in frame with V and J; all others were non-productive. Following IMGT convention, CDR3 was defined as the stretch from the second conserved V-encoded cysteine to the conserved J-encoded phenylalanine. In an earlier analysis of more than 550 of the donors, sequences lacking an unambiguous match to a single V gene segment were excluded. An earlier analysis of a few hundred of the donors classified V segments as functional when productive rearrangements were above 56.7% and as segregating when the standard deviation between donors was above 5%. To diagnose cytomegalovirus status from the catalog of TCR beta chain sequences, a statistical classification framework was built. A later analysis assigned V and J genes by comparing TCR nucleotide sequences with IMGT/GENE-DB human TR gene sequences. In a later analysis, CDR3 sequences and most-parsimonious VDJ recombination scenarios were assigned using the TCRdist pipeline. A later analysis defined each TCR beta chain by its CDR3 amino acid sequence plus V-gene family, and excluded reads lacking a unique V-gene family. As a way to deal with suspected cross-contamination and a sequencing artifact, a later analysis dropped hundreds of nucleotide sequences that were highly shared and had low generation probability. For each public chain, a later analysis derived a clonal expansion index from normalized ranks of inferred template counts within each repertoire. A later analysis computed generation probabilities with a VDJ recombination model fitted to out-of-frame rearrangements, and checked the results against IGoR. In a later analysis, hypergeometric tests were used to score TCR-TCR, TCR-HLA and TCR-CMV co-occurrence, with a repertoire-size bias correction applied to TCR pairs. In a later analysis, false discovery rates were estimated by permuting HLA or CMV assignments 20 times. In a later analysis, co-occurring TCRs were grouped with DBSCAN, and TCRdist sequence similarity was added when clustering was performed within HLA-allele-positive subsets. Repertoires with fewer than 30,000 or more than 120,000 public chains, plus five repertoires with anomalous nucleotide sharing, were excluded from co-occurrence clustering. Imported from immuneACCESS, the table was reduced by TCRdb to in-frame sequences with V and J called. These copies leave out some clones; in studies compared against another copy, an unresolved V gene accounts for under half, and the cause of the remainder is not known. The D gene and trimming were derived from the DNA, and the V and J assignments and clone size from that table. This sample is represented by some 89,000 clones; 85% of them were singletons. Jointly, the top ten make up approximately 7.4% of the sample.

Per the germline V gene (reference sequence), LNHNV is the CDR1 and YYDKDF is the CDR2. The CDR3 contains 15 residues, cysteine and phenylalanine counted. Left in the record is the CDR3 DNA by itself, 45 bases read in frame from the first base. For this chain, trimming is 6 bases at the V end and 3 bases at the J end, and the number of junction bases without a gene match is 4. In regard to this clone: There is no known antigen for this receptor. Base quality data are lacking; no much larger clone is found one base away.

In total, about 650 healthy bone marrow donors made up the cohort. Cohort members were all nominally healthy when sampled, although unrecorded immune exposures were likely present. The donor was CMV seropositive and was included in the group of some 290 seropositive cohort members. Each donor provided a peripheral blood sample, and peripheral blood mononuclear cells were used for TCR beta sequencing. The Qiagen DNeasy Blood Extraction Kit was used to extract genomic DNA from the blood cell samples. Source material: PBMCs. The chain uses TRBV15 and TRBJ2-1, with TRBD2 matching 11 junction bases. This TCR was recovered from a man aged 40-49 years in good health and CMV-seropositive. The CDR3 amino acid sequence is: CATRQTSGSYNEQFF. In nucleotides, the sequence is TGTGCCACCAGGCAAACTAGCGGGAGCTACAATGAGCAGTTCTTC. With the portions outside the CDR3 filled from the reference TRBV15 and TRBJ2-1 genes, the complete variable region becomes DAMVIQNPRYQVTQFGKPVTLSCSQTLNHNVMYWYQQKSSQAPKLLFHYYDKDFNNEADTPDNFQSRRPNTSFCFLDIRSPGLGDTAMYLCATRQTSGSYNEQFFGPGTRLTVL.